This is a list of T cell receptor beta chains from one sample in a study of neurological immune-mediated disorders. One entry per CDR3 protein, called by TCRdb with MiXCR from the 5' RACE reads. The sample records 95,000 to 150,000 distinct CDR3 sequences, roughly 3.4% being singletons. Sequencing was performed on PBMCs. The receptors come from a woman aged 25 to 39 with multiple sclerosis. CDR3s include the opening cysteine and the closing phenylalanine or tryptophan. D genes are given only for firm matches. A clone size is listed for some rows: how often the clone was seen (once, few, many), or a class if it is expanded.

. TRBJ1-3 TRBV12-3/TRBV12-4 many CASSLEGNTIYF TGTGCCAGCAGTTTAGAAGGAAACACCATATATTTT
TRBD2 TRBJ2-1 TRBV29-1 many CSVEDRASGRGEQFF TGCAGCGTTGAAGATCGGGCTAGCGGGAGGGGCGAGCAGTTCTTC
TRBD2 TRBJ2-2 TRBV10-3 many CAIRLAGVDTGELFF TGTGCCATCAGGCTAGCGGGAGTTGACACCGGGGAGCTGTTTTTT
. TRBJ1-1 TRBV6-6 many CASSYGTGRTEAFF TGTGCCAGCAGTTACGGAACAGGGCGCACTGAAGCTTTCTTT
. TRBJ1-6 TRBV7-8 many CASSLNTNSPLHF TGTGCCAGCAGCTTAAACACCAATTCACCCCTCCACTTT
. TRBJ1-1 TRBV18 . CASSPPTGLRTEAFF TGTGCCAGCTCACCACCAACAGGGTTGCGCACTGAAGCTTTCTTT
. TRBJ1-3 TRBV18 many CASSLTDSRSGNTIYF TGTGCCAGCTCACTAACTGACTCCCGCTCTGGAAACACCATATATTTT
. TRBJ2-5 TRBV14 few CDSSKVQETQYF TGTGACAGCAGCAAGGTCCAAGAGACCCAGTACTTC
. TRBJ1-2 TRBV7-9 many CASSSPGHGYGYTF TGTGCCAGCAGCTCCCCGGGACATGGCTATGGCTACACCTTC
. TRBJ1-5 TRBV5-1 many CASSPDSSNQPQHF TGCGCCAGCAGCCCCGACAGCAGCAATCAGCCCCAGCATTTT